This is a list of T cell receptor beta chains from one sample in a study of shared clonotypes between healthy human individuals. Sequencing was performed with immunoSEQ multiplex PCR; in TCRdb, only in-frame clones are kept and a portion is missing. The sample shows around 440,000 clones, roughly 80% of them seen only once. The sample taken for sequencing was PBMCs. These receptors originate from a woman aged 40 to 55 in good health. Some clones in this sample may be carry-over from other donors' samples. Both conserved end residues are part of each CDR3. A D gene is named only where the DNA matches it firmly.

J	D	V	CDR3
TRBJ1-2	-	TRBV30	CAWSVLVSDYGYTF
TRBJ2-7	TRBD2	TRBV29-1	CSVKLGGRYEQYF
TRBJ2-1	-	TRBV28	CASSLIHSGEQFF
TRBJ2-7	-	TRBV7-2	CASSQEGDVSYEQYF
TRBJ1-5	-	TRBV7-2	CASSLGPYSNQPQHF
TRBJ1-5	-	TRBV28	CASTQNTPPGPGSQPQHF
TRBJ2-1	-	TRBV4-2	CASSQDWVAGGSSFF
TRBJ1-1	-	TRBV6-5	CASSYSIGGDTEAFF
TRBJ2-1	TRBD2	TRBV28	CASSLTLAGRNEQFF
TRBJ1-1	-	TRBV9	CASSPGQPRMNTEAFF
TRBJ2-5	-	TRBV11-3	CASSQRPRETQYF
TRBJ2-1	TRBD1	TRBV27	CASSLWNRGRYEQFF
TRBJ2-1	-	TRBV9	CASSVVGTYSYNEQFF
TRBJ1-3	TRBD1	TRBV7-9	CASRSGDRGSFGNTIYF
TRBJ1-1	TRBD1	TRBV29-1	CSVPGTGGFEAFF
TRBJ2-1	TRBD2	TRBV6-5	CASSTRTSGRNEQFF
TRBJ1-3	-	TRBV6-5	CASTEDPGNTIYF
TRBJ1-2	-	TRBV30	CAWGWSGYGYTF
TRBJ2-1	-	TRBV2	CASSDDTVHEQFF
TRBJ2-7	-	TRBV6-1	CASSETSRGLGEQYF
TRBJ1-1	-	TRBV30	CAWMLGENTEAFF
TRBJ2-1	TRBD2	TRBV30	CASLRTSGRNEQFF
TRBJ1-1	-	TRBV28	CASTLINAGETEAFF
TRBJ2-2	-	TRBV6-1	CASGGRNTGELFF
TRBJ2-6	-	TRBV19	CASSLAGALRAGANVLTF
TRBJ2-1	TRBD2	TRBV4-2	CASSPPRREGNNEQFF
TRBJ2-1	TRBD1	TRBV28	CASSQNTGVGEQFF
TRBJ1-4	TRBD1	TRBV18	CASSTGTANEKLFF
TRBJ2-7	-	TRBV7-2	CASSLVLVQAQYF
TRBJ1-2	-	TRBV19	CASSRDNYGYTF
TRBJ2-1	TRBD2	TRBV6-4	CASSEGTTDYNEQFF
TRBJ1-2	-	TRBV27	CASKTATNYGYTF
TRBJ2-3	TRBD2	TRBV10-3	CAISESGRAIGTDTQYF
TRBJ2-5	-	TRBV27	CASQRRSQETQYF
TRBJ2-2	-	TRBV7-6	CASSLVRAGELFF
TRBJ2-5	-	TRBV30	CAWGGTFQETQYF
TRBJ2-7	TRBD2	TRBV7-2	CASSPGIAGVGEQYF
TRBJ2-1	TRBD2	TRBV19	CASSIGGLADYSSYNEQFF
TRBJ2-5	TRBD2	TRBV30	CAWTASGYETQYF
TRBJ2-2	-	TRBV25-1	CASSELRTVEPYTGELFF
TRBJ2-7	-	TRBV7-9	CASSETRDRHSEQYF
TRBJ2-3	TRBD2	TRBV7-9	CASSRTSGSASTDTQYF
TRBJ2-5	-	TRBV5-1	CASSLRSPRDSHQETQYF
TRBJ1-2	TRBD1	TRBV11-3	CASSSRTGKGYTF
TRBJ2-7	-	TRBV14	CASSQEGAEQYF
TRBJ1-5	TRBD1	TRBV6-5	CASSYSLGQGGQPQHF
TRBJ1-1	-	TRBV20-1	CSAREPGSAFF